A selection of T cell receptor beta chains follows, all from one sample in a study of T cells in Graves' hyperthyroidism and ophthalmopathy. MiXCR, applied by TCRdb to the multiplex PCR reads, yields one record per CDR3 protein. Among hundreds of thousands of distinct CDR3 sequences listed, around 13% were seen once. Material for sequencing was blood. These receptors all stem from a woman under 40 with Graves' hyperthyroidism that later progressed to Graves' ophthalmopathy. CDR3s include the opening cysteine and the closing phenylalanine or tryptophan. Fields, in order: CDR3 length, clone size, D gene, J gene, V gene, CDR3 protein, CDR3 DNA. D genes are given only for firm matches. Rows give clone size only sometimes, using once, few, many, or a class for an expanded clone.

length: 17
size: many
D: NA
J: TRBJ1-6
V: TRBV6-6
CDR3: CASSYFTGSSYNSPLHF
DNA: TGTGCCAGCAGTTACTTTACAGGGAGCTCCTATAATTCACCCCTCCACTTT

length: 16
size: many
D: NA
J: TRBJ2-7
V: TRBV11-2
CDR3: CASSLAIRGGSYEQYF
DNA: TGTGCCAGCAGCTTAGCTATTCGGGGCGGCTCCTACGAGCAGTACTTC

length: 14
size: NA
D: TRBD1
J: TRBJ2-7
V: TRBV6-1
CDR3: CASGRDRGTYEQYF
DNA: TGTGCCAGCGGCCGGGACAGGGGTACCTACGAGCAGTACTTC

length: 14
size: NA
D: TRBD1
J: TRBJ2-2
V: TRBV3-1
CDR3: CASSRQGDTGEPFF
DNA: TGTGCCAGCAGCCGACAGGGGGACACCGGGGAGCCGTTTTTT

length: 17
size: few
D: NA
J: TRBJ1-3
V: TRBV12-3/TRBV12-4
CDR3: CASSLYGQTYSGNTIYF
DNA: TGTGCCAGCAGTTTATATGGCCAGACTTACTCTGGAAACACCATATATTTT

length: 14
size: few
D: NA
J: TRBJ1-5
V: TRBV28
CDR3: CASSWGLAQRPQHF
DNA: TGTGCCAGCAGTTGGGGATTGGCACAGAGGCCCCAGCATTTT

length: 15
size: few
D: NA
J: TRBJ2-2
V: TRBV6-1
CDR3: CASRDTGGTTGELFF
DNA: TGTGCCAGCAGGGATACAGGAGGTACCACCGGGGAGCTGTTTTTT

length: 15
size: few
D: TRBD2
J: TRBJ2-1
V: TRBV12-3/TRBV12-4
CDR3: CASGTGLAGYIEQFF
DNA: TGTGCCAGCGGCACGGGACTAGCGGGTTATATTGAGCAGTTCTTC

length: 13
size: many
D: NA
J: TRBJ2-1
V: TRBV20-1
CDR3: CSARDPGGFQQFF
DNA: TGCAGTGCTAGAGATCCGGGCGGTTTTCAGCAGTTCTTC

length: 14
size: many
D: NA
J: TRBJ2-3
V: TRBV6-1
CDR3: CASSYRRVSDTQYF
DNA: TGTGCCAGCAGTTACCGGCGGGTTTCAGATACGCAGTATTTT

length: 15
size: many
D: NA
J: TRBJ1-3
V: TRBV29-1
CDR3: CSVLLTEASGNTIYF
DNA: TGCAGCGTCTTACTGACTGAGGCCTCTGGAAACACCATATATTTT

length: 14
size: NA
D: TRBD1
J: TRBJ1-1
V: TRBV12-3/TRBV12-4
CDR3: CASSERTGGREAFF
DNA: TGTGCCAGCAGTGAACGTACAGGGGGACGTGAAGCTTTCTTT

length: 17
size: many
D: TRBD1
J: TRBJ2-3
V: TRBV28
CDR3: CASSFPPRDSHLGTQYF
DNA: TGTGCCAGCAGTTTCCCCCCACGGGACAGTCACTTGGGTACGCAGTATTTT

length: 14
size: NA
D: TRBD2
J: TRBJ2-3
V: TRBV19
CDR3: CASSRLGEGSTQYF
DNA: TGTGCCAGTAGTCGATTAGGGGAGGGTAGTACGCAGTATTTT

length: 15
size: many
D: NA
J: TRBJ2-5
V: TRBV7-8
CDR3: CASSLGRTSQETQYF
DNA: TGTGCCAGCAGCTTAGGCCGTACTTCCCAAGAGACCCAGTACTTC

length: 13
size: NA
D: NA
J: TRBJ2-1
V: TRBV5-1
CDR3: CASSLAPNNEQFF
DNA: TGCGCCAGCAGCTTGGCCCCGAACAATGAGCAGTTCTTC

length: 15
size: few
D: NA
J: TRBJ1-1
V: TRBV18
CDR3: CASSPPSFPNTEAFF
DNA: TGTGCCAGCTCACCACCGAGCTTTCCGAACACTGAAGCTTTCTTT

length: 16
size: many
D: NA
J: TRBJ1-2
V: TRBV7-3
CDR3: CASSPGGAGSHNGYTF
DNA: TGTGCCAGCAGCCCTGGAGGGGCAGGGTCTCACAATGGCTACACCTTC

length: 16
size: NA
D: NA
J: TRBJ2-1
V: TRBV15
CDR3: CATSRDGAAPYNEQFF
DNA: TGTGCCACCAGCAGAGATGGGGCCGCCCCCTACAATGAGCAGTTCTTC

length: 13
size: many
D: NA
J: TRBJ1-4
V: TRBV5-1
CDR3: CASSFQTDEKLFF
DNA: TGCGCCAGCAGCTTCCAGACGGATGAAAAACTGTTTTTT

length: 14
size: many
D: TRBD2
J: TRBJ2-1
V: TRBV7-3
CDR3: CASTLGSSGAEQFF
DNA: TGTGCCAGCACCCTAGGGTCTAGCGGGGCTGAGCAGTTCTTC

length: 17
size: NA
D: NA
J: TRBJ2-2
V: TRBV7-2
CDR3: CASSSRLGTENTGELFF
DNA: TGTGCCAGCAGCTCCCGGCTGGGGACGGAAAACACCGGGGAGCTGTTTTTT

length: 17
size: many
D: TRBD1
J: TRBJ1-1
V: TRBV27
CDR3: CASNKKGTGTLNTEAFF
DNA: TGTGCCAGCAACAAGAAGGGGACAGGGACCCTAAACACTGAAGCTTTCTTT

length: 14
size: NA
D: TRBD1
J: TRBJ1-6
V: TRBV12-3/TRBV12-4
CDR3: CASSGDRVRSPLHF
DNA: TGTGCCAGCAGTGGGGACAGGGTGAGATCACCCCTCCACTTT

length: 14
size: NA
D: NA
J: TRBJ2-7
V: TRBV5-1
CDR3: CASSQGTLSYERYF
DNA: TGCGCCAGCAGCCAAGGGACATTATCCTACGAGCGGTACTTC

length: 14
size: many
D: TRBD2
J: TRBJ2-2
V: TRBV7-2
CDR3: CASSELAGAGELFF
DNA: TGTGCCAGCAGCGAACTAGCGGGGGCCGGGGAGCTGTTTTTT

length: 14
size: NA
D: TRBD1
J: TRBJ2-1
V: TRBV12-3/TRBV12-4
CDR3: CASSRTGGIFEQFF
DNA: TGTGCCAGCAGTCGGACAGGGGGAATATTTGAGCAGTTCTTC

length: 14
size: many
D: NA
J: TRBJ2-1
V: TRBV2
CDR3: CASMFQVVDNEQFF
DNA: TGTGCCAGCATGTTCCAGGTGGTAGACAATGAGCAGTTCTTC

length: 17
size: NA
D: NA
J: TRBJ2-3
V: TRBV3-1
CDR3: CASSQDPSAGTTDTQYF
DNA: TGTGCCAGCAGCCAAGATCCCTCAGCGGGTACCACAGATACGCAGTATTTT